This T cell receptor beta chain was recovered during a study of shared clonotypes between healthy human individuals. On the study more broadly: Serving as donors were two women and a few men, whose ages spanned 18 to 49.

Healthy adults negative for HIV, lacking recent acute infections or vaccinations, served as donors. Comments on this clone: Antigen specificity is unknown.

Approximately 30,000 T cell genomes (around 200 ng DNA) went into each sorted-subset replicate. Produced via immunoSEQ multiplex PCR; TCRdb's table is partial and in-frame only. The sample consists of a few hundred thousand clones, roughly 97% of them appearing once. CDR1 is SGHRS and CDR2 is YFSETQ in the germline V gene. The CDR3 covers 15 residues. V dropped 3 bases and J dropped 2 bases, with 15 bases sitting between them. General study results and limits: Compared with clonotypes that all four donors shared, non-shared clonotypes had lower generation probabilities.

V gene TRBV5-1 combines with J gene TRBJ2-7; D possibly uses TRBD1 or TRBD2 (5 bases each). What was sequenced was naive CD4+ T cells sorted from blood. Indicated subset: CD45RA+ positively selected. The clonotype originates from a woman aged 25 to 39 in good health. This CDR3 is CASSWDGASTYEQYF. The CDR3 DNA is TGCGCCAGCAGCTGGGACGGAGCTAGTACCTACGAGCAGTACTTC.